The T cell receptor beta chain described here comes from a study of blood T cells in healthy people across ages. This clonotype was detected only a few times. Its antigen is unknown. Extractions gave at least 5 micrograms of total RNA per sample. Study-level points and caveats: Unknown donor CMV status possibly confounded expanded clonotype changes. In long-lived donors, naive CD4+ cell counts and diversity exceeded those of aged donors.

Germline V gives CDR1 SQVTM, CDR2 ANQGSEA. The CDR3 length is 15 residues. Primers used in a second PCR of roughly 6 to 11 cycles were a sample-barcoded 5' primer and a J-beta primer mix. TCRdb re-derived calls from the 5' RACE reads in MiXCR, one entry per CDR3 protein. The table records 1.2 million to 1.5 million distinct CDR3 sequences, approximately 38% of them present only once. The sequence derives from a woman younger than 35 in good health. J is TRBJ2-4 and V is TRBV29-1, with TRBD2 matching 14 bases. The assigned J gene may be wrong: the sequence end matches TRBJ2-7 better. The specimen sequenced was blood. CDR3 sequence: CSVTGLAGGSYEQYF. The CDR3 DNA sequence: TGCAGCGTTACCGGACTAGCGGGGGGCTCCTACGAGCAGTACTTC.